The 28 T cell receptor beta chains listed next were all sequenced from one sample in a study of breast tumors, draining lymph nodes, adjacent tissues. MiXCR, run by TCRdb on the multiplex PCR reads, gives a single entry per CDR3 protein. The table has around 140,000 distinct CDR3 sequences, 20% to 25% seen once; the top ten hold approximately 2.7%. The lymph nodes were axillary draining lymph nodes from breast cancer patients. The sample comprised axillary lymph node tissue. Receptor source: a female donor with breast cancer. Some clones in this sample may be carry-over from other donors' samples.

Comments on this clonotype: This may arise from a read error, as a much more abundant clone is one base away. The chain links TRBV30 to TRBJ1-2; D call uncertain. CDR1 and CDR2 (germline): GTSNPN, SVGIG (reference sequence). The CDR3 is 14 residues long. CDR3: CARSVRGGRGGYTF. The DNA of the CDR3 is TGTGCCCGGAGTGTACGTGGAGGGCGGGGTGGCTACACCTTC.

This clonotype was observed at least ten times. This chain uses TRBV7-2 with TRBJ2-1, with no clear D. V lost 5 bases and J lost 4, with 6 bases in between. The CDR3 runs to 12 residues. Germline values: CDR1 SGHTA, CDR2 FQGNSA. The CDR3 nucleotides are TGTGCCAGCAGCCCCCGATACAATGAGCAGTTCTTC. It encodes CASSPRYNEQFF.

Worth noting for this clonotype: Just one base apart from a much larger clone, this may be a read error. The CDR3 DNA reads as TGTGCCAGCAAGTTGGGACCCTCTGGAAACGCCATATATTTT. Residues: CASKLGPSGNAIYF. J is TRBJ1-3 and V is TRBV5-5; D may be TRBD1 (5 bases). The germline V gene has CDR1 SGHKS and CDR2 YYEKEE (reference sequence). The CDR3 extends over 14 amino acids.

This clonotype was counted ten times or more. The V call is TRBV6-1, the J call TRBJ2-1, with D possibly matching TRBD2 (7 bases). V was clipped by 7 bases and J by 0 bases, with 16 bases between them. The CDR3 has 16 residues. CDR1 and CDR2 (germline): MNHNS, SASEGT. CDR3 in DNA: TGTGCCAGCACCCAGAGGGGGGGGAGCTCCTACAATGAGCAGTTCTTC. Amino acids: CASTQRGGSSYNEQFF.

The V and J genes are TRBV30 and TRBJ1-3; the D is unclear. Between the trimmed V and J ends, which lost 3 bases and 1 base, there was a span of 4 bases. Germline V gene lookup returns CDR1 GTSNPN and CDR2 SVGIG (reference sequence). This CDR3 contains 12 residues. This CDR3 is CAWRWSGNTIYF. The DNA for the CDR3 is TGTGCCTGGAGGTGGTCTGGAAACACCATATATTTT. Using reference TRBV30 and TRBJ1-3 for the parts outside the CDR3, the full variable domain is SQTIHQWPATLVQPVGSPLSLECTVEGTSNPNLYWYRQAAGRGLQLLFYSVGIGQISSEVPQNLSASRPQDRQFILSSKKLLLSDSGFYLCAWRWSGNTIYFGEGSWLTVV.

This clonotype has a count of ten or more. One end of the junction is discordant with germline, which a read error may explain. The chain carries TRBV5-1 and TRBJ2-1; 9 nucleotides line up with TRBD2. Germline lookup yields CDR1 SGHRS and CDR2 YFSETQ. CDR3 length: 15 residues. In nucleotides, the CDR3 is TGCGCCAGCAGTTTGGCCCTAGCGGGACCCAATGAGCAGTTCTTC. This encodes CASSLALAGPNEQFF.

The sample holds many counts of this clonotype. The V and J genes are TRBV19 and TRBJ1-6, with D maybe TRBD1 (6 bases). Trimming removed 5 bases at V and 11 bases at J, with 22 bases between. Germline CDR1 is LNHDA and CDR2 is SQIVND (reference sequence). This CDR3 is 16 amino acids long. The CDR3 DNA sequence: TGTGCCAGTAGTCCGATCGTAGGAGGGGGACTGGCACCCCTCCACTTT. This codes for CASSPIVGGGLAPLHF.

This clonotype was counted ten times or more. The gene calls are TRBV6-6 and TRBJ2-5; TRBD1 matches 7 bases. V was pared by 6 bases and J by 5 bases, with 12 bases of the junction left unmatched. Germline V gene data show CDR1 as MNHNY and CDR2 as SVGAGI (reference sequence). The CDR3 length is 15 residues. The CDR3 here is CASRTTGSPGETQYF. In DNA form, the CDR3 reads TGTGCCAGCAGAACGACAGGGTCACCGGGGGAGACCCAGTACTTC.

A note on this clonotype: The junction differs from germline at one of its ends, possibly a read error. The chain carries TRBV4-3 and TRBJ2-1, with D uncertain. The CDR3 runs 13 residues. In germline, CDR1 is LGHNA, CDR2 YSLEER. In DNA, the CDR3 is TGCGCCAGCAGCTTCGACCGGGCAAGTGAGCGGTTCTTC. It encodes CASSFDRASERFF.

Details on this clonotype: A much larger clonotype is one base distant, so this may be a read error. This chain uses TRBV20-1 with TRBJ2-5; 10 positions agree with TRBD2. The V gene's germline CDR1 is DFQATT and CDR2 SNEGSKA (reference sequence). The CDR3 is made up of 15 amino acids. The junction had 8 bases not matched to a gene; V was cut back by 2 bases and J by 5 bases. As DNA, the CDR3 is TGCAGTGCTAGAATCGGGACTAGCGCTCGGGAGACCCAGTACTTC. It translates to CSARIGTSARETQYF.

This clonotype was found many times. The chain joins TRBV4-1 to TRBJ2-3; 7 bases line up with TRBD2. CDR3 length: 15 residues. Germline V gives CDR1 MGHRA, CDR2 YSYEKL. V lost 5 bases and J lost 0; bases outside the gene matches: 5. The CDR3 DNA reads TGCGCCAGCAGCACTCTTAGCGGGAGCACAGATACGCAGTATTTT. Its translation: CASSTLSGSTDTQYF.

The sample holds many counts of this clonotype. The chain recombines TRBV20-1 with TRBJ2-5; 9 bases align to TRBD2. Germline CDR1 DFQATT, CDR2 SNEGSKA (reference sequence). CDR3 length equals 13 residues. V was clipped by 3 bases and J by 5 bases; unmatched bases: 4. CDR3 nucleotide sequence: TGCAGTGCTAGTAGCGGGAGTTCGGAGACCCAGTACTTC. This gives the protein CSASSGSSETQYF.

In its sample, this clonotype was seen many times. This chain uses TRBV5-5 with TRBJ2-7, with D perhaps matching TRBD2 (6 bases). CDR1 and CDR2 from the germline V gene are SGHKS and YYEKEE (reference sequence). This CDR3 spans 14 amino acids. V lost 2 bases and J lost 6, with 15 bases in between. As DNA, the CDR3 is TGTGCCAGCAGCTTCGGGATGGGAGGCGGCGAGCAGTACTTC. Residues: CASSFGMGGGEQYF.

In its sample, this clonotype was seen many times. V is TRBV20-1 and J is TRBJ2-1; D possibly corresponds to TRBD1 (5 bases). Trimming left V 3 bases short and J 9 bases short, with 15 bases between. In germline, CDR1 is DFQATT, CDR2 SNEGSKA (reference sequence). There are 13 residues in the CDR3. The CDR3 DNA follows: TGCAGTGCTAGCCTGGACATTTGGGGTGAGCAGTTCTTC. Amino acids: CSASLDIWGEQFF.

This clonotype was seen at least ten times. J is TRBJ2-7 and V is TRBV6-1, with D hard to call. The CDR3 covers 14 residues. CDR1 and CDR2 from the germline V gene are MNHNS and SASEGT. V was shortened by 6 bases and J by 6 bases, with 18 bases between the two germline ends. As DNA, the CDR3 is TGTGCCAGCAGGAAGAAGGACGGACCTGGCGAGCAGTACTTC. This sequence encodes CASRKKDGPGEQYF.

This clonotype was counted at least ten times. The V gene is TRBV2, the J gene TRBJ2-1, with 7 bases that match TRBD2. Trimming took 2 bases from V and 9 from J; bases not matched to a gene: 10. The CDR3 is 15 residues long. Per germline, CDR1 SNHLY and CDR2 FYNNEI. CDR3 DNA: TGTGCCAGCAGTGAATTCAGCGGGGTCGTCGGTGAGCAGTTCTTC. Protein: CASSEFSGVVGEQFF.

This clonotype was seen repeatedly, ten times or more. The genes are TRBV5-8 and TRBJ2-5; the D is unclear. The CDR3 is 13 residues long. Trimming shortened V by 1 base and J by 5 bases, and 9 bases separated the two germline ends. CDR1 and CDR2 from the germline V gene are SGHTS and YDEGEE. DNA of the CDR3: TGTGCCAGCAGCTTGACGGGTATGGAGACCCAGTACTTC. As protein: CASSLTGMETQYF.

At least ten counts were recorded for this clonotype. The rearrangement uses TRBV5-1 and TRBJ2-7; the match to TRBD2 covers 7 bases. The CDR3 spans 14 residues. Trimming at V came to 0 bases and at J to 3 bases, leaving 3 bases not matched to a gene. Germline CDR1 reads SGHRS; CDR2 reads YFSETQ. CDR3 in amino acids: CASSLDASGYEQYF. CDR3 nucleotides: TGCGCCAGCAGCTTGGATGCTAGCGGCTACGAGCAGTACTTC.

This clonotype was detected ten times or more. This chain uses TRBV4-1 with TRBJ2-7; 8 bases are shared with TRBD2. Germline V lookup: CDR1 MGHRA, CDR2 YSYEKL. V trimming: 1 base; J trimming: 0 bases; junction bases outside the gene matches: 8. The CDR3 is made up of 17 amino acids. The chain's CDR3 is CASSQALAALDSYEQYF. CDR3 nucleotides: TGCGCCAGCAGCCAAGCACTAGCGGCCCTTGACTCCTACGAGCAGTACTTC.

Many counts were recorded for this clonotype. This chain joins TRBV20-1 and TRBJ2-1, with TRBD2 as a possible D gene (6 bases). This CDR3 is 14 amino acids long. V lost 4 bases and J 5 bases, leaving 15 bases between the germline ends. Per the germline V gene, CDR1 is DFQATT and CDR2 is SNEGSKA (reference sequence). The CDR3 sequence is CSATTPGLNNEQFF. The DNA of the CDR3 is TGCAGTGCTACCACTCCGGGACTCAACAATGAGCAGTTCTTC.

This clonotype was observed once. A read error is possible here, since a much larger clone lies one base away. This sequence joins TRBV5-6 and TRBJ1-2; 10 bases are shared with TRBD1. Germline CDR1 and CDR2: SGHDT and YYEEEE. The CDR3 covers 15 residues. V gave up 6 bases and J gave up 5 bases; unmatched junction bases: 10. The CDR3 DNA is TGTGCCAGCAACCCGACAGGGGGCGCTGGGTATGGCTACACCTTC. Protein: CASNPTGGAGYGYTF.

This clonotype appeared many times. This rearrangement joins TRBV13 to TRBJ1-2, with D possibly being TRBD1 (5 bases). This CDR3 spans 16 amino acids. V was shortened by 6 bases and J by 3 bases, with 20 bases between the two germline ends. Germline loops: CDR1 PRHDT, CDR2 FYEKMQ (reference sequence). CDR3 protein: CASSSLLGGKDYGYTF. The CDR3 DNA reads as TGTGCCAGCAGTTCCCTCCTTGGGGGGAAAGACTATGGCTACACCTTC.

This rearrangement joins TRBV6-2 or TRBV6-3 to TRBJ2-7, with D hard to call. Germline V gene sequence: CDR1 MNHEY, CDR2 SVGEGT. This CDR3 comprises 11 residues. The V gene lost 6 bases and the J gene lost 3 bases, with 6 bases spanning the gap. CDR3 protein: CASRYVYEQYF. CDR3 sequence (DNA): TGTGCCAGCAGGTACGTCTACGAGCAGTACTTC.

This clonotype has ten or more counts. The rearrangement uses TRBV5-1 and TRBJ2-7, with D perhaps TRBD1 (6 bases). The germline V gene has CDR1 SGHRS and CDR2 YFSETQ. V lost 1 base to trimming and J lost 6 bases, with 20 bases between them. The CDR3 spans 16 residues. DNA of the CDR3: TGCGCCAGCAGCTTGAGGCCACAGGGTGGTAGTAGCGAGCAGTACTTC. Protein product: CASSLRPQGGSSEQYF. Full variable domain (rest looked up from reference TRBV5-1 and TRBJ2-7): KAGVTQTPRYLIKTRGQQVTLSCSPISGHRSVSWYQQTPGQGLQFLFEYFSETQRNKGNFPGRFSGRQFSNSRSEMNVSTLELGDSALYLCASSLRPQGGSSEQYFGPGTRLTVT.

Ten or more counts support this clonotype. CDR3 DNA: TGTGCCAGCAGTAAAGGGGGCCCCGAGACCCAGTACTTC. It is translated as CASSKGGPETQYF. V is TRBV6-5 and J is TRBJ2-5, with 7 bases aligning to TRBD1. J was trimmed by 5 bases and V by 5 bases; bases with no gene match: 5. Germline values: CDR1 MNHEY, CDR2 SVGAGI. CDR3 length equals 13 residues.

There are a few counts of this clonotype. The chain has TRBV28 and TRBJ2-7; D is possibly TRBD1 or TRBD2 (5 bases each). Germline V gene lookup returns CDR1 MDHEN and CDR2 SYDVKM. This CDR3 contains 13 residues. V was clipped by 2 bases and J by 4 bases, with 9 bases between them. CDR3 sequence: CASSLGGWYEQYF. CDR3 DNA: TGTGCCAGCAGTTTAGGGGGTTGGTACGAGCAGTACTTC.

The chain is built from TRBV19 and TRBJ1-2; TRBD1 aligns across 9 bases. V shed 3 bases, J shed 4 bases, and the junction held 3 bases outside the gene matches. Germline values: CDR1 LNHDA, CDR2 SQIVND (reference sequence). The CDR3 runs 14 residues. In DNA form, the CDR3 reads TGTGCCAGTAGTATGGGGACAGGGATCTATGGCTACACCTTC. It yields the protein CASSMGTGIYGYTF.

This clonotype was found many times. The chain recombines TRBV2 with TRBJ2-2; D gene unclear. This CDR3 has 18 residues. The V end lost 3 bases, the J end lost 4 bases, and 21 bases lay between the germline ends. The germline V gene has CDR1 SNHLY and CDR2 FYNNEI. CDR3 in amino acids: CASSDRLAEIKSTGELFF. In DNA form, the CDR3 reads TGTGCCAGCAGTGATCGGCTGGCCGAAATAAAGTCCACCGGGGAGCTGTTTTTT.